This entry features one T cell receptor beta chain sequence. What it binds is unknown. The data derive from a study of T cell responses to AZD1222 COVID-19 vaccine. Sequencing was performed with immunoSEQ multiplex PCR; in TCRdb, only in-frame clones are kept and a portion is missing. The repertoire has 150,000 or so clones, roughly 89% of them found once; the top ten carry more than 5%. The trim removed 0 bases at V and 6 bases at J, leaving 6 bases unmatched. Germline V gene data show CDR1 as SGDLS and CDR2 as YYNGEE. The CDR3 consists of 15 residues. Overall study results and limits: The repertoires were collected only after the peak T cell response.

The source was peripheral blood, collected on day 0 of AZD1222 vaccination. The chain combines TRBV9 with TRBJ2-7; 10 nucleotides match TRBD1. The source is an adult in good health. The CDR3 DNA reads TGTGCCAGCAGCGTAGGATCAGGGACAGGGGTCGAGCAGTACTTC. Protein sequence: CASSVGSGTGVEQYF. Variable domain in full (rest from reference TRBV9 and TRBJ2-7): DSGVTQTPKHLITATGQRVTLRCSPRSGDLSVYWYQQSLDQGLQFLIQYYNGEERAKGNILERFSAQQFPDLHSELNLSSLELGDSALYFCASSVGSGTGVEQYFGPGTRLTVT.